The 2 T cell receptor beta chains below all came from one sample that was sequenced in a study of vaccination and CD4 T cells after COVID-19. Sample treatment: approximately nine-day PBMC culture with coronavirus spike peptide pools or control peptides (ViraFEST assay). Antigens for these TCRs are unknown. Cultured CD4+ T cell DNA was sequenced using the Oncomine TCR Beta short-read assay. A single record per CDR3 protein comes from TCRdb applying MiXCR to the PCR reads. This sample yields roughly 20,000 distinct CDR3 sequences, of which roughly 40% are seen a single time; about 2.9% belongs to the top ten. This specimen was CD4+ T cells from blood, cultured in vitro, taken after SARS-CoV-2 vaccination. All receptors derive from a human donor who had recovered from COVID-19.

J is TRBJ2-7 and V is TRBV10-3; D unresolved. The CDR3 consists of 14 residues. The V end was cut by 3 bases, the J end by 0 bases, with 9 bases between. In germline, CDR1 is ENHRY, CDR2 SYGVKD. CDR3 in amino acids: CAISDGASSYEQYF. DNA of the CDR3: TGTGCCATCAGTGATGGCGCCAGCTCCTACGAGCAGTACTTC.

The CDR3, as DNA: TGTGCCAGCATGGGGGGACAGGGCCCTACGTTGGGAGGAAACACCATATATTTT. Its translation is CASMGGQGPTLGGNTIYF. V usage is TRBV27 and J usage is TRBJ1-3; TRBD1 matches 9 bases. Trimming cost V 7 bases and J 4 bases; bases outside gene matches: 17. The germline CDR1 and CDR2 sequences are MNHEY and SMNVEV (reference sequence). The CDR3 spans 18 residues.